Presented here are 14 T cell receptor beta chains from one specimen sequenced in a study of shared clonotypes between healthy human individuals. Generated by immunoSEQ multiplex PCR, the TCRdb table keeps only in-frame clones and is missing some. The sample lists around 1.4 million clones, just under 99% occurring once. Sequencing used naive CD4+ T cells sorted from blood. Regarding subset: CD45RA+ positively selected. The receptors here all came from a young man in good health.

The chain is built from TRBV5-1 and TRBJ2-2, with 10 bases identical to TRBD2. The CDR3 runs 16 residues. From germline, CDR1 is SGHRS and CDR2 YFSETQ. Trimming removed 4 bases from V and 4 bases from J; junction bases left unmatched: 7. The CDR3 DNA follows: TGCGCCAGCAGCACCCAGCGGGAGGGGGGCACCGGGGAGCTGTTTTTT. Amino acid sequence: CASSTQREGGTGELFF.

This clone was picked up one time. The gene calls are TRBV28 and TRBJ2-5; 7 positions agree with TRBD1. V lost 3 bases to trimming and J lost 2 bases; unmatched junction nucleotides: 6. The CDR3 runs 15 residues. Per the germline V gene, CDR1 is MDHEN and CDR2 is SYDVKM. The CDR3 protein is CASSLSGTAQETQYF. CDR3 sequence (DNA): TGTGCCAGCAGTTTGAGTGGGACAGCTCAAGAGACCCAGTACTTC.

CDR3 region: CASSVRQATDTQYF. CDR3 sequence (DNA): TGTGCCAGCAGCGTCCGACAGGCCACAGATACGCAGTATTTT. This sequence joins TRBV9 and TRBJ2-3; D is possibly TRBD1 (6 bases). Germline CDR1 SGDLS, CDR2 YYNGEE. The germline V and J ends were trimmed by 2 bases and 2 bases, with 9 bases remaining between them. This CDR3 comprises 14 residues.

The V call is TRBV7-8, the J call TRBJ2-2, with 7 positions matching TRBD2. J lost 0 bases, V lost 4 bases, and 5 bases had no gene match. The CDR3 is 16 residues long. The V gene's germline CDR1 is SGHVS and CDR2 FQNEAQ. The CDR3 bases are TGTGCCAGCAGCTGGGTAGCGGGTCCGAACACCGGGGAGCTGTTTTTT. Protein sequence: CASSWVAGPNTGELFF.

V usage is TRBV19 and J usage is TRBJ2-5; D remains unclear. V lost 1 base, J lost 0 bases, and 9 bases lay in between. The CDR3 spans 15 residues. Looked up from germline, CDR1 is LNHDA and CDR2 is SQIVND (reference sequence). This chain's CDR3 is CASSIGTSYQETQYF. The CDR3 DNA reads TGTGCCAGTAGTATAGGGACGTCCTACCAAGAGACCCAGTACTTC.

The gene calls are TRBV10-3 and TRBJ1-2; 7 nucleotides line up with TRBD1. Germline CDR1 reads ENHRY; CDR2 reads SYGVKD. CDR3 length equals 15 residues. V was pared by 2 bases and J by 4 bases, with 7 bases of the junction left unmatched. The CDR3 DNA sequence: TGTGCCATCAGTGAGAGACAGGGACTAAGCTATGGCTACACCTTC. Amino acid sequence: CAISERQGLSYGYTF.

V usage is TRBV20-1 and J usage is TRBJ2-5, with 8 bases identical to TRBD2. CDR3 length: 11 residues. J lost 5 bases, V lost 6 bases, and 2 bases had no gene match. Germline V CDR1 and CDR2: DFQATT, SNEGSKA (reference sequence). CDR3 protein: CSAPGGETQYF. In DNA form, the CDR3 reads TGCAGTGCCCCGGGGGGGGAGACCCAGTACTTC.

J is TRBJ2-7 and V is TRBV2; D is possibly TRBD2 (6 bases). This CDR3 has 15 residues. V was clipped by 9 bases and J by 3 bases, with 21 bases between them. The germline gives CDR1 SNHLY, CDR2 FYNNEI. The CDR3 DNA reads as TGTGCCAGTCTCAGGAGGGAAGGGTCGGGCTACGAGCAGTACTTC. The encoded protein is CASLRREGSGYEQYF.

The chain joins TRBV9 to TRBJ2-1; 8 bases match TRBD2. The germline CDR1 and CDR2 sequences are SGDLS and YYNGEE. J lost 4 bases, V lost 2 bases, and 11 bases had no gene match. This CDR3 comprises 17 residues. Here the CDR3 reads CASSVGAGGSMYNEQFF. The CDR3 DNA reads as TGTGCCAGCAGCGTGGGCGCGGGAGGATCAATGTACAATGAGCAGTTCTTC.

V and J are TRBV18 and TRBJ2-2, with 8 bases fitting TRBD1. The CDR3 consists of 15 residues. The V and J ends lost 1 base and 6 bases, in that order; junction bases with no gene match: 4. The germline V gene has CDR1 KGHSH and CDR2 LQKENI. CDR3 region: CASSPLDRGSGELFF. CDR3 nucleotides: TGTGCCAGCTCACCACTTGACAGGGGATCCGGGGAGCTGTTTTTT.

The V call is TRBV20-1, the J call TRBJ2-7, with TRBD2 as a possible D gene (5 bases). CDR3 length: 11 residues. Per the germline V gene, CDR1 is DFQATT and CDR2 is SNEGSKA (reference sequence). Trimming removed 3 bases from V and 6 bases from J, with 9 bases in between. CDR3 protein: CSASEGGEQYF. CDR3 bases: TGCAGTGCTAGCGAGGGCGGCGAGCAGTACTTC.

The chain has TRBV29-1 and TRBJ2-1, with 7 bases matching TRBD1. CDR1 is SQVTM and CDR2 is ANQGSEA in the germline V gene. CDR3 length: 15 residues. Trimming cost V 2 bases and J 0 bases; bases outside gene matches: 4. The CDR3 nucleotides are TGCAGCGTTGAATCGGGACAGAGCTCCTACAATGAGCAGTTCTTC. Translation: CSVESGQSSYNEQFF.

The gene calls are TRBV14 and TRBJ1-1; TRBD1 matches at 8 bases. The CDR3 extends over 13 amino acids. Germline loops: CDR1 SGHDN, CDR2 FVKESK. The junction had 3 bases not matched to a gene; V was cut back by 4 bases and J by 5 bases. CDR3 sequence: CASSLDRETEAFF. Written as DNA, the CDR3 is TGTGCCAGCAGCCTGGACAGGGAAACTGAAGCTTTCTTT.

V is TRBV7-8 and J is TRBJ1-3; TRBD1 matches 11 bases. Germline V gene data show CDR1 as SGHVS and CDR2 as FQNEAQ. Trimming removed 5 bases from V and 0 bases from J; junction bases left unmatched: 9. The CDR3 is made up of 18 amino acids. The CDR3: CASSTRTGGKLSGNTIYF. CDR3 nucleotides: TGTGCCAGCAGCACCCGGACAGGGGGCAAACTCTCTGGAAACACCATATATTTT.